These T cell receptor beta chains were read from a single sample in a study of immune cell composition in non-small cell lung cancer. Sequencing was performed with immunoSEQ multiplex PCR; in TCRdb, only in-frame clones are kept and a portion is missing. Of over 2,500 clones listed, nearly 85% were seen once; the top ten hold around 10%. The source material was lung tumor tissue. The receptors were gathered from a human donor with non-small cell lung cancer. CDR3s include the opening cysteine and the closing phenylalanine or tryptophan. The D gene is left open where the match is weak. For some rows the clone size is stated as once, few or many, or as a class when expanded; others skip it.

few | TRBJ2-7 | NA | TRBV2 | TGTGCCAGCATCCGACAGAGCGAGCAGTACTTC | CASIRQSEQYF
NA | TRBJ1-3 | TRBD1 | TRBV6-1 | TGTGCCAGCACCTTGACAGGGGGAAACACCATATATTTT | CASTLTGGNTIYF
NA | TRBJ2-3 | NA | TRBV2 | TGTGCCAGCAGGAAGGACAGATTCACAGATACGCAGTATTTT | CASRKDRFTDTQYF
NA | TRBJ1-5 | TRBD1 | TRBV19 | TGTGCCAGTAGACCGGGACAGGGGGTGTTAGGCAATCAGCCCCAGCATTTT | CASRPGQGVLGNQPQHF
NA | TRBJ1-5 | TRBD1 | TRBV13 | TGTGCCAGCAGCTTAGGGGGCAGGGGGCAGCCCCAGCATTTT | CASSLGGRGQPQHF
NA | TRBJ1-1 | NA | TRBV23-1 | TGCGCCAGCAGTCAATCACAGAACACTGAAGCTTTCTTT | CASSQSQNTEAFF
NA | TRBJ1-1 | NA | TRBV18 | TGTGCCAGCTCACCACCAGGGGGGAACACTGAAGCTTTCTTT | CASSPPGGNTEAFF
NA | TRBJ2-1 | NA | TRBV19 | TGTGCCAGTAGTATAGTTCGGGGTTCCTACAATGAGCAGTTCTTC | CASSIVRGSYNEQFF
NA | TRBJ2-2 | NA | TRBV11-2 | TGTGCCAGCTCCGAGGACAGGAACACCGGGGAGCTGTTTTTT | CASSEDRNTGELFF
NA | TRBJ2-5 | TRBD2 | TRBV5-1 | TGCGCCAGCAGCTTGGGGGGACTAGAGGGAGAGACCCAGTACTTC | CASSLGGLEGETQYF
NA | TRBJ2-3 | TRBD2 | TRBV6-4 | TGTGCCAGCAGTGCTCGACTAGCGGTGACAGATACGCAGTATTTT | CASSARLAVTDTQYF
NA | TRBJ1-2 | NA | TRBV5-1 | TGCGCCAGCTCCCCCTCTGGAGACCGAGGGTATGGCTACACCTTC | CASSPSGDRGYGYTF
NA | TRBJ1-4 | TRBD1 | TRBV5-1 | TGCGCCAGCAGCTTTGACAGGGGGCGCGATGAAAAACTGTTTTTT | CASSFDRGRDEKLFF
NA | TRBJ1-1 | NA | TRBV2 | TGTGCCAGCAGGGGACAAATAAACACTGAAGCTTTCTTT | CASRGQINTEAFF
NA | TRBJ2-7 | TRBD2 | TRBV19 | TGTGCCAGTAGTTCCCGAGTAGCGGGGGCCTACGAGCAGTACTTC | CASSSRVAGAYEQYF
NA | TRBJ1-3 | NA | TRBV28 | TGTGCCAGCAGACCCCTCCTGGAGGGATTCGGAAACACCATATATTTT | CASRPLLEGFGNTIYF
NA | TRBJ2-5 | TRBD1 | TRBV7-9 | TGTGCCAGCAGCCTAGGCGACCAGGGGGCGGAGACCCAGTACTTC | CASSLGDQGAETQYF
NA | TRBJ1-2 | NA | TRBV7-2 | TGTGCCAGCAGCTCCAGGGCCCGCAACTATGGCTACACCTTC | CASSSRARNYGYTF
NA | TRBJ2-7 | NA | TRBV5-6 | TGTGCCAGCAGCTTGGAACGGGGCGGGGCCTACGAGCAGTACTTC | CASSLERGGAYEQYF